This TCR beta chain is from a study of neoadjuvant anti-PD-1 for oral cavity cancer. V was cut by 1 base and J by 8 bases, with 17 bases left in between. The V gene's germline CDR1 is MGHRA and CDR2 YSYEKL. The CDR3 loop spans 15 amino acids. The time point is: after neoadjuvant nivolumab, at surgical resection. Generated by immunoSEQ multiplex PCR, the TCRdb table keeps only in-frame clones and is missing some. Among 12,000 or so clones listed, 65% to 75% were seen once. The sample here was PBMCs, taken after nivolumab (anti-PD-1) treatment. The rearrangement uses TRBV4-1 and TRBJ1-2; D is unresolved. The clonotype was recovered from a person aged 40-85 years with oral cavity squamous cell carcinoma. The CDR3 here is CASSQVWGLGGGYTF. Here the CDR3 DNA reads TGCGCCAGCAGCCAAGTATGGGGATTAGGCGGAGGCTACACCTTC.